What follows are 23 T cell receptor beta chains derived from one specimen sequenced in a study of human T cells and chemical hapten exposure. Time point here: pre-sensitization, week 0. Specified treatment: therapeutic diphenylcyclopropenone sensitization with weekly scalp DPC. TCRdb re-derived calls from the RACE reads in MiXCR, one entry per CDR3 protein. This sample has around 300,000 distinct CDR3 sequences, with around 5.5% found just once. The specimen was whole blood, collected in connection with sensitization to the hapten diphenylcyclopropenone (DPC). Receptors originate from a woman aged 18-29 years with alopecia areata. Some clones in this sample may be carry-over from other donors' samples.

This clonotype appeared a few times. The V gene is TRBV27, the J gene TRBJ1-6; 9 bases match TRBD1. This CDR3 region has 15 residues. Germline loops: CDR1 MNHEY, CDR2 SMNVEV (reference sequence). V trimming: 3 bases; J trimming: 10 bases; junction bases outside the gene matches: 7. CDR3 nucleotides: TGTGCCAGCAGTTTTCTGACAGGGGGTCGGTCACCCCTCCACTTT. Its protein product is CASSFLTGGRSPLHF.

This clonotype has only a few counts. The DNA of the CDR3 is TGTGCCACTCGACCGGACAGCGCAAATGAAAAACTGTTTTTT. This translates into CATRPDSANEKLFF. The chain couples TRBV3-1 to TRBJ1-4; D may be TRBD1 (6 bases). Germline V gene lookup returns CDR1 LGHDT and CDR2 YNNKEL (reference sequence). The germline V and J ends were trimmed by 10 bases and 5 bases, with 17 bases remaining between them. There are 14 residues in the CDR3.

This clonotype appeared many times. The chain is built from TRBV29-1 and TRBJ2-3, with D perhaps matching TRBD1 (5 bases). Germline loops: CDR1 SQVTM, CDR2 ANQGSEA. The V gene lost 4 bases and the J gene lost 5 bases, with 7 bases spanning the gap. This CDR3 comprises 11 residues. CDR3 residues: CSVVRVDTQYF. Written as DNA, the CDR3 is TGCAGCGTTGTCAGGGTAGATACGCAGTATTTT.

This clonotype was detected ten times or more. The V call is TRBV4-3, the J call TRBJ2-3; TRBD1 matches at 7 bases. V lost 3 bases, J lost 3 bases, and 12 bases stayed unmatched. The CDR3 has 17 residues. Per germline, CDR1 LGHNA and CDR2 YSLEER. CDR3 bases: TGCGCCAGCAGCCATCTACTTGACAGGGTCGGTACAGATACGCAGTATTTT. Translated: CASSHLLDRVGTDTQYF.

This chain uses TRBV6-5 with TRBJ2-7; tentatively, D is TRBD1 (6 bases). The V end lost 7 bases, the J end lost 3 bases, and 16 bases lay between the germline ends. The germline gives CDR1 MNHEY, CDR2 SVGAGI. This CDR3 comprises 14 residues. CDR3 DNA sequence: TGTGCCAGCATCCCTCTGGGGGCGAGCTACGAGCAGTACTTC. Protein product: CASIPLGASYEQYF.

This clonotype was observed at least ten times. The genes are TRBV6-2 or TRBV6-3 and TRBJ1-1; 10 bases are a match to TRBD1. The CDR3 is 15 residues long. The germline V gene has CDR1 MNHEY and CDR2 SVGEGT. Trimming took 7 bases from V and 1 from J; bases not matched to a gene: 6. The CDR3 region is CASTRQGAPNTEAFF. CDR3 DNA sequence: TGTGCCAGCACTCGACAGGGGGCCCCGAACACTGAAGCTTTCTTT.

The gene calls are TRBV15 and TRBJ1-5, with unresolved D. There are 16 residues in the CDR3. The germline V gene has CDR1 LNHNV and CDR2 YYDKDF (reference sequence). With 6 bases removed from V and 0 bases from J, the gap between germline ends came to 15 bases. CDR3 sequence: CATRDRGSYSNQPQHF. For the CDR3, the DNA is TGTGCCACCAGGGACCGCGGATCTTATAGCAATCAGCCCCAGCATTTT.

This clonotype came up many times. The V and J genes are TRBV5-1 and TRBJ1-1; 9 bases fit TRBD1. CDR3 length: 14 amino acids. Germline CDR1 and CDR2: SGHRS and YFSETQ. Losses at the gene ends were 3 bases for V and 4 bases for J; bases not matched to a gene: 4. CDR3 coding DNA: TGCGCCAGCAGCTACACAGGGGGCTTCACTGAAGCTTTCTTT. Residues: CASSYTGGFTEAFF.

This clonotype was found many times. This CDR3 is CASSQDTTDRGLNQPQHF. The CDR3 nucleotides are TGCGCCAGCAGCCAAGATACCACGGACAGGGGGCTAAATCAGCCCCAGCATTTT. The rearrangement uses TRBV4-1 and TRBJ1-5, with 11 bases lining up with TRBD1. The V gene end was trimmed by 0 bases and the J gene end by 4 bases; junction bases not matched to a gene: 8. The CDR3 covers 18 residues. Germline V lookup: CDR1 MGHRA, CDR2 YSYEKL.

This clonotype was recorded at least ten times. V usage is TRBV6-5 and J usage is TRBJ1-5, with 8 bases lining up with TRBD1. The CDR3 is 14 amino acids. The germline V gene encodes CDR1 MNHEY and CDR2 SVGAGI. The ends lost 8 bases at V and 6 bases at J; junction bases unmatched: 9. The CDR3 DNA is TGTGCCAGCGGGAGGACAGGGCTTGGTCAGCCCCAGCATTTT. This gives the protein CASGRTGLGQPQHF.

This clonotype was recorded a few times. V usage is TRBV7-2 and J usage is TRBJ2-3, with 12 bases fitting TRBD1. The CDR3 has 15 amino acids. Germline V gene lookup returns CDR1 SGHTA and CDR2 FQGNSA. V dropped 1 base and J dropped 9; count of bases not matched to a gene: 5. This CDR3 is CASSLGDRGPETQYF. DNA for the CDR3: TGTGCCAGCAGCTTAGGGGACAGGGGGCCCGAAACGCAGTATTTT.

Only a few counts were recorded for this clonotype. The chain uses TRBV3-1 and TRBJ2-7, with D hard to call. CDR1 LGHDT and CDR2 YNNKEL come from the germline V gene (reference sequence). Trimming shortened V by 2 bases and J by 3 bases, and 5 bases separated the two germline ends. This CDR3 is 12 amino acids long. The CDR3 loop reads CASSQRYYEQYF. CDR3 DNA sequence: TGTGCCAGCAGCCAAAGGTACTACGAGCAGTACTTC.

This chain links TRBV27 with TRBJ1-1, with a weak D call TRBD1 (5 bases). Trimming pared 3 bases from V and 5 bases from J, leaving 16 bases between. Germline V gene lookup returns CDR1 MNHEY and CDR2 SMNVEV (reference sequence). The CDR3 extends over 15 amino acids. In DNA form, the CDR3 reads TGTGCCAGCAGTTTGGCGTGGGGGGGAGGTACTGAAGCTTTCTTT. Its protein is CASSLAWGGGTEAFF.

At least ten counts were recorded for this clonotype. The chain carries TRBV19 and TRBJ2-1; the D gene is possibly TRBD2 (6 bases). Looked up from germline, CDR1 is LNHDA and CDR2 is SQIVND (reference sequence). The CDR3 consists of 15 residues. Trimming removed 9 bases at V and 3 bases at J, with 18 bases between. DNA of the CDR3: TGTGCCAGCAAAGTCGGAGGGGTGGACTACAATGAGCAGTTCTTC. This gives the protein CASKVGGVDYNEQFF.

This clonotype was counted a few times. The V and J genes are TRBV12-3 or TRBV12-4 and TRBJ2-2; D gene ambiguous. V was cut by 3 bases and J by 5 bases, with 7 bases left in between. This CDR3 spans 13 amino acids. In DNA, the CDR3 is TGTGCCAGCAGTTTCGTGGGGACCGGGGAGCTGTTTTTT. It specifies CASSFVGTGELFF.

The chain is built from TRBV6-5 and TRBJ2-1; no firm D call. The germline V gene has CDR1 MNHEY and CDR2 SVGAGI. The germline V and J ends were trimmed by 6 bases and 0 bases, with 15 bases remaining between them. The CDR3 covers 16 residues. CDR3 loop: CASSLQPTGSYNEQFF. The CDR3 DNA reads as TGTGCCAGCAGCTTACAGCCCACGGGCTCCTACAATGAGCAGTTCTTC.

In this sample, this clonotype turned up a few times. The chain uses TRBV4-1 and TRBJ1-2; TRBD1 is a possible D gene (6 bases). The CDR3 has 14 residues. Germline V gives CDR1 MGHRA, CDR2 YSYEKL. V gave up 6 bases and J gave up 2 bases, with 13 bases separating them. The DNA of the CDR3 is TGCGCCAGCAGACCTATCGGACAGAACTATGGCTACACCTTC. This gives the protein CASRPIGQNYGYTF.

This clonotype was detected a few times. The genes are TRBV19 and TRBJ1-2; D is uncertain. The CDR3 has 12 residues. V lost 3 bases to trimming and J lost 4 bases, with 6 bases between them. Germline-derived CDR1 and CDR2 are LNHDA and SQIVND (reference sequence). CDR3 sequence: CASSMIGYGYTF. CDR3 nucleotide sequence: TGTGCCAGTAGTATGATCGGCTATGGCTACACCTTC.

The DNA for the CDR3 is TGTGCCAGCAGTTTGTCGCGGAGGGGCTACACCTTC. Protein product: CASSLSRRGYTF. The chain is built from TRBV12-3 or TRBV12-4 and TRBJ1-2, with D unresolved. V was trimmed by 3 bases and J by 8 bases, leaving 10 bases between them. The CDR3 runs to 12 residues.

This clonotype was detected only a few times. V gene TRBV4-2 combines with J gene TRBJ2-3; 11 bases are a match to TRBD1. The CDR3 contains 16 residues. V trimming: 11 bases; J trimming: 1 base; junction bases outside the gene matches: 11. Germline CDR1 and CDR2: LGHNA and YNFKEQ. The CDR3 DNA reads as TGTGCCTCCGCAAGGATGGACAGGGGGCGCACAGATACGCAGTATTTT. Residues: CASARMDRGRTDTQYF.

This clonotype was detected ten times or more. The V and J genes are TRBV12-3 or TRBV12-4 and TRBJ1-1; TRBD1 matches at 7 bases. This CDR3 region has 15 residues. V lost 7 bases, J lost 2 bases, and 10 bases stayed unmatched. For the CDR3, the DNA is TGTGCCAGCACCCCGTGGGCAGGGGGTAACACTGAAGCTTTCTTT. It codes for CASTPWAGGNTEAFF.

This clonotype has more than one count but fewer than ten. The chain has TRBV5-1 and TRBJ2-7; no firm D call. The CDR3 is 15 amino acids. CDR1 SGHRS and CDR2 YFSETQ come from the germline V gene. V was clipped by 0 bases and J by 2 bases, with 12 bases between them. The CDR3: CASSLDHGSAYEQYF. In DNA form, the CDR3 reads TGCGCCAGCAGCTTGGATCACGGGTCGGCCTACGAGCAGTACTTC.

This clonotype has at least ten counts. This CDR3 reads CASSLSRTAYTF. The CDR3 region has the DNA TGTGCCAGCAGCCTCTCTAGGACAGCGTACACCTTC. The gene calls are TRBV6-2 or TRBV6-3 and TRBJ1-2; D may be TRBD1 (6 bases). In germline, CDR1 is MNHEY, CDR2 SVGEGT. V lost 6 bases and J lost 11, with 16 bases in between. The CDR3 has 12 residues.